Described below is a single TCR beta chain sequence and its context. The target antigen is unknown. The data derive from a study of beta chain features in type 1 diabetes. Overall study findings and caveats: Here, the possible influence of HLA type (on TCRB rearrangement) remained unresolved.

Investigators reverse transcribed all isolated RNA, so they sequenced expressed TCRB transcripts. Produced via immunoSEQ multiplex PCR; TCRdb's table is partial and in-frame only. The data contain 150,000 or so clones, over 8.5% of them singletons. Germline V gives CDR1 SNHLY, CDR2 FYNNEI. V lost 1 base and J 0 bases, leaving 13 bases between the germline ends. This CDR3 comprises 16 residues. The TCR comes from a man younger than 30 in good health. The source material was central memory CD4+ T cells from blood. This chain connects TRBV2 to TRBJ2-7, with D unclear. CDR3 residues: CASSEERAVNSYEQYF. DNA of the CDR3: TGTGCCAGCAGTGAAGAAAGGGCGGTTAACTCCTACGAGCAGTACTTC.